This T cell receptor beta chain appears in the sequencing data of a study of CD8 T cells in ankylosing spondylitis. Overall study findings and caveats: Certain motif variants had earlier been reported in reactive arthritis synovial fluid and blood. A motif of 7 to 9 highly homologous TCR beta variants was seen as apparently characteristic of ankylosing spondylitis blood.

This clonotype was recorded a few times. What it binds is unknown. In germline, CDR1 is MNHNS, CDR2 SASEGT. The CDR3 covers 12 residues. Trimming removed 3 bases at V and 5 bases at J, with 7 bases between. As the method for making TCR beta libraries, quantitative 5'-RACE with molecular barcodes was used. TCRdb independently ran MiXCR on the 5' RACE reads; one entry per CDR3 protein. The sample has about 750,000 distinct CDR3 sequences; under 20% are singletons. The sample comprised blood, either unsorted or a sorted T cell fraction (not recorded which). The sequence derives from a male donor with ankylosing spondylitis. The chain uses TRBV6-1 and TRBJ2-5; no definite D call. CDR3 protein: CASSDSGETQYF. CDR3 DNA sequence: TGTGCCAGCAGTGACAGTGGGGAGACCCAGTACTTC.